This T cell receptor beta chain was obtained from a study of blood T cell repertoires in COVID-19. Study-level information: COVID-19 samples from acute and convalescent phases originated in the United States, Italy and Spain. T cells, B-cell-depleted T cells, or PBMCs supplied cDNA or gDNA.

Per the germline V gene, CDR1 is MNHEY and CDR2 is SVGEGT. V was shortened by 4 bases and J by 3 bases, with 9 bases between the two germline ends. This CDR3 is 13 amino acids long. Original data processing: Using reference gene primer amplification, nucleated cell counts were estimated. The repertoire was sequenced with immunoSEQ multiplex PCR; TCRdb's copy has only in-frame clones and lacks some. The V and J calls and clone size were taken over from that table, and D and trimming were inferred from the DNA. The table records 120,000 to 150,000 clones, 60% to 85% of them present only once. The clonotype was recovered from a man aged 50 or older with acute or convalescent COVID-19. The chain combines TRBV6-2 or TRBV6-3 with TRBJ1-2; D might be TRBD1 (6 bases). The sample was peripheral blood. CDR3 DNA: TGTGCCAGCAGTTCCGGACAGTACTATGGCTACACCTTC. Encoded protein: CASSSGQYYGYTF.